A single T cell receptor (beta chain) is shown here with its context. Its antigen is not known. The sample comes from a study of identical twins. Each cDNA held unique molecular identifiers, and template switching gave it a universal primer site. MiXCR, applied by TCRdb to the 5' RACE reads, yields one record per CDR3 protein. The repertoire holds around 480,000 distinct CDR3 sequences, with roughly an eighth as singletons. The study, taken as a whole, reports: Reduced insertions were recorded for abundant cord blood beta clonotypes, with no such pattern in memory repertoires. Twin pairs had excess sharing that was weaker in beta out-of-frame sequences.

J was trimmed by 6 bases and V by 0 bases; bases with no gene match: 11. Per the germline V gene, CDR1 is DFQATT and CDR2 is SNEGSKA (reference sequence). The CDR3 runs 15 residues. The data also belong to a second study, concerning yellow fever vaccine responses in identical twins.

The sequence was obtained from a woman between 18 and 30 years old in good health. Source material: CD4+ T cells sorted from blood. The chain carries TRBV20-1 and TRBJ2-7, with 7 nucleotides matching TRBD2. CDR3 region: CSARDIRGSFLEQYF. As DNA, the CDR3 is TGCAGTGCTAGAGATATTCGCGGGAGCTTCCTCGAGCAGTACTTC.